Included here is one T cell receptor (beta chain) sequence, with context. Its antigen is still unknown. The data derive from a study of a mutant IDH1 vaccine in newly diagnosed glioma. Method: immunoSEQ multiplex PCR; TCRdb's copy keeps in-frame clones and lacks some. Among over 45,000 clones listed, about 71% were seen once. Time point described: week 47, end of study. A 20-mer mutant IDH1 peptide at 300 ug was injected subcutaneously with topical imiquimod. Deletions cut 1 base from V and 7 bases from J, with 11 bases between. Germline values: CDR1 SGHNT, CDR2 YENEEA. The CDR3 contains 13 residues. This sequence joins TRBV11-3 and TRBJ2-7, with D possibly TRBD1 on 6 matching bases. The sequence derives from a middle-aged man with glioma. The sample in question was PBMCs, obtained from a glioma patient whose treatment included an IDH1 peptide vaccine. In DNA, the CDR3 is TGTGCCAGCAGCTTAGTCAGGGGAAGGGAGCAGTACTTC. Its translation: CASSLVRGREQYF.